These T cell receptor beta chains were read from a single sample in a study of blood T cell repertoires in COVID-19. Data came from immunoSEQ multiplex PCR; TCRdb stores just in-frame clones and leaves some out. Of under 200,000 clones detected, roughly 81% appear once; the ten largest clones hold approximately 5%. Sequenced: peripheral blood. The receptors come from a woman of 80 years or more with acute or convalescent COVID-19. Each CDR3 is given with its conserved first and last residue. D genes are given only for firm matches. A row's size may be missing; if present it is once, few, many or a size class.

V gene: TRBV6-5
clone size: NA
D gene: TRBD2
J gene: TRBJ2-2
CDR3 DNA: TGTGCCAGCAGCGCTTTTAGCGGGAGCACCGGGGAGCTGTTTTTT
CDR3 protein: CASSAFSGSTGELFF

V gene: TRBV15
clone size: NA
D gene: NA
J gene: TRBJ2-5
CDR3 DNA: TGTGCCACCAGCAGACCCGCGGGCGGCCAAGAGACCCAGTACTTC
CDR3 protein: CATSRPAGGQETQYF

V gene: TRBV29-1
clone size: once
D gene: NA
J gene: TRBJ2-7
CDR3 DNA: TGCAGCGTTGAATGGTCAGGGAACTCCTACGAGCAGTACTTC
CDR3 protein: CSVEWSGNSYEQYF

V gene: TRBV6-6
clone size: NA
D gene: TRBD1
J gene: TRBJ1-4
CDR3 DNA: TGTGCCAGCAGTTACTCTGGACAGGGGGGGCGTGAAAAACTGTTTTTT
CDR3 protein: CASSYSGQGGREKLFF

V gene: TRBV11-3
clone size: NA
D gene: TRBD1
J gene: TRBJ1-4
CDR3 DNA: TGTGCCAGCAGCCCGACAGGGAATACTAATGAAAAACTGTTTTTT
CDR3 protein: CASSPTGNTNEKLFF

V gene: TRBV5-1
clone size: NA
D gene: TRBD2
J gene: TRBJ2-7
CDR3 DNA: TGCGCCAGCAGCCCGGACGGGACTAGCGCCTACGAGCAGTACTTC
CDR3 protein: CASSPDGTSAYEQYF

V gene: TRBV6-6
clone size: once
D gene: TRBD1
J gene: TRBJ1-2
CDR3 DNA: TGTGCCAGCAGTGGCCGGGACAGGGGAATGGATGGCTACACCTTC
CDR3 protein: CASSGRDRGMDGYTF

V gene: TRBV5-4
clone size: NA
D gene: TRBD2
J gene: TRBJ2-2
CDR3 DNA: TGTGCCAGCAGCTTGGGGACTAGCGGCTCCGGGGAGCTGTTTTTT
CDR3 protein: CASSLGTSGSGELFF

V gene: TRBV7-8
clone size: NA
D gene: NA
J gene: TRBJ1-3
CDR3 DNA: TGTGCCAGCAGCTTCACCTGGAGCTCTGGAAACACCATATATTTT
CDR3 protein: CASSFTWSSGNTIYF

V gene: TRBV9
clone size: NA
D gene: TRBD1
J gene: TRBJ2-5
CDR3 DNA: TGTGCCAGCAGCGACGCCTCAGGGGGAGAGACCCAGTACTTC
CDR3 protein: CASSDASGGETQYF

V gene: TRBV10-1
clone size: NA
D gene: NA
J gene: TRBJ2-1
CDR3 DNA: TGCGCCAGCAGTGAGTCTGGAGCGGGCCTAAACAATGAGCAGTTCTTC
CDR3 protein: CASSESGAGLNNEQFF

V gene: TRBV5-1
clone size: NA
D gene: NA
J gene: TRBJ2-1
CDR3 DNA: TGCGCCAGCAGCTTGGGAGGTTATGGCTACAATGAGCAGTTCTTC
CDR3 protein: CASSLGGYGYNEQFF

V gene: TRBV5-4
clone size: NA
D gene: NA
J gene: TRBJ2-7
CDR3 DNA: TGTGCCAGCAGCTTGGAACTCCGATCGAAGCAGTACTTC
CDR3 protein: CASSLELRSKQYF

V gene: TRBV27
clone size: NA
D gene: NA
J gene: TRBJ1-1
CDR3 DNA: TGTGCCAGCAGTTTAAAACAGGCTACTGAAGCTTTCTTT
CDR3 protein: CASSLKQATEAFF

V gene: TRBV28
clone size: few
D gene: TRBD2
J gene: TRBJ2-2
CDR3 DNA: TGTGCCACCCAGCGAGCGGGAGCGAACACCGGGGAGCTGTTTTTT
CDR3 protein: CATQRAGANTGELFF

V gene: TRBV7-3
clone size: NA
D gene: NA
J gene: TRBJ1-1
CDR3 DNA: TGTGCCAGCAGCCTGGACAGTGTCACTGAAGCTTTCTTT
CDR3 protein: CASSLDSVTEAFF

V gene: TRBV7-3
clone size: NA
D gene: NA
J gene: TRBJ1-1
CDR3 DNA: TGTGCCAGCAGCTTAACTGCGGGGAACACTGAAGCTTTCTTT
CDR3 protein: CASSLTAGNTEAFF

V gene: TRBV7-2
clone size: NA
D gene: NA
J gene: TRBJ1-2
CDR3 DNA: TGTGCCAGCAGCTTAGCGCCAATCAGGGGATACACCTTC
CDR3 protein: CASSLAPIRGYTF

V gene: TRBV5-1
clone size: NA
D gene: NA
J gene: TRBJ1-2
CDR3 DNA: TGCGCCAGCAGGGAAGCGAATTATGGCTACACCTTC
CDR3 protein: CASREANYGYTF

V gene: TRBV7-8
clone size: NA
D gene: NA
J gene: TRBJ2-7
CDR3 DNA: TGTGCCAGCAGCCGGGGACTGTTGTACGAGCAGTACTTC
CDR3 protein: CASSRGLLYEQYF

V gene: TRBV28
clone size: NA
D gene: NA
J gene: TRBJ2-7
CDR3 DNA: TGTGCCAGCAGTGAGGGGGGGCCCTACGAGCAGTACTTC
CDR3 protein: CASSEGGPYEQYF

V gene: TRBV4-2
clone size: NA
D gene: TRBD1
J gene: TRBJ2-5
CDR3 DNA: TGTGCCAGCAGCCGACAGGGGGAGACCCAGTACTTC
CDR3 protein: CASSRQGETQYF

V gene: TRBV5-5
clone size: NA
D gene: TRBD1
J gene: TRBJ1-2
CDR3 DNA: TGTGCCAGCAGCTCAAGTACAGGGGACCCTTATGGCTACACCTTC
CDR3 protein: CASSSSTGDPYGYTF

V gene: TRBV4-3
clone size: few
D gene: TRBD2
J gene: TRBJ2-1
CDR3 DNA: TGCGCCAGCAGCCAGGGACTAGCGGGAGTTGGTGAGCAGTTCTTC
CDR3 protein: CASSQGLAGVGEQFF

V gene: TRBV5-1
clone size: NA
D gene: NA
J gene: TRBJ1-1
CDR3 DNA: TGCGCCAGCAGCTTGTATATAGCCTCCGAAGCTTTCTTT
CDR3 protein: CASSLYIASEAFF

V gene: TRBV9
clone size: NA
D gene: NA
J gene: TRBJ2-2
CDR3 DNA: TGTGCCAGCAGCCCCTACAGGGACGTCGGGGAGCTGTTTTTT
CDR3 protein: CASSPYRDVGELFF

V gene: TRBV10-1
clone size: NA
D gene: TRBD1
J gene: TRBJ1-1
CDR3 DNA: TGCGCCAGCAGTGATCGGGGACAGGCCGCCGCTGAAGCTTTCTTT
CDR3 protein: CASSDRGQAAAEAFF

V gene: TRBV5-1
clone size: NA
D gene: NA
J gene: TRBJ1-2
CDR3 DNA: TGCGCCAGCAGCTTGGGACAGGTGACCTATGGCTACACCTTC
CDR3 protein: CASSLGQVTYGYTF

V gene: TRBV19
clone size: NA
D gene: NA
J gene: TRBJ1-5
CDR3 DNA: TGTGCCAGTGGGTCTCTTATGACACCTAATCAGCCCCAGCATTTT
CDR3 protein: CASGSLMTPNQPQHF

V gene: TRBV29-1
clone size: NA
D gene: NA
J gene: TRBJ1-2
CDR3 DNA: TGCAGCGTTGGGACAGAGGCGTATGGCTACACCTTC
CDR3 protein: CSVGTEAYGYTF

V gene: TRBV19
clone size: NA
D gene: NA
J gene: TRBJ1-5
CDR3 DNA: TGTGCCAGTACGCTCTACCCCAATCAGCCCCAGCATTTT
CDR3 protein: CASTLYPNQPQHF

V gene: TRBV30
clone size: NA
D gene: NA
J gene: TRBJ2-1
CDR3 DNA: TGTGCCTGGAGTTCGACTAGTTTTTCGTTCAATGAGCAGTTCTTC
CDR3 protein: CAWSSTSFSFNEQFF